This TCR beta chain was observed in a study of shared clonotypes between healthy human individuals. Trimming took 4 bases from V and 5 from J, leaving 9 bases between them. This CDR3 has 13 residues. Germline V gene data show CDR1 as SGHRS and CDR2 as YFSETQ. Both subsets, CD45RA+ naive and CD45RA-negative memory, were split from the CD4+ cells. Sequencing was performed with immunoSEQ multiplex PCR; in TCRdb, only in-frame clones are kept and a portion is missing. This sample has 2 million to 2.5 million clones; approximately 96% occur once, and the top ten carry 0.1% to 0.15%. Comment on this clone: Other nucleotide sequences in the sample specify the same CDR3.

The specimen sequenced was naive CD4+ T cells sorted from blood. Subset meaning: CD45RA+ positively selected. This chain links TRBV5-1 with TRBJ2-2, with TRBD1 as a possible D gene (5 bases). The TCR was taken from a man younger than 30 in good health. The CDR3 protein is CASSPRVTGELFF. The CDR3 nucleotides read TGCGCCAGCAGCCCCAGGGTTACCGGGGAGCTGTTTTTT.